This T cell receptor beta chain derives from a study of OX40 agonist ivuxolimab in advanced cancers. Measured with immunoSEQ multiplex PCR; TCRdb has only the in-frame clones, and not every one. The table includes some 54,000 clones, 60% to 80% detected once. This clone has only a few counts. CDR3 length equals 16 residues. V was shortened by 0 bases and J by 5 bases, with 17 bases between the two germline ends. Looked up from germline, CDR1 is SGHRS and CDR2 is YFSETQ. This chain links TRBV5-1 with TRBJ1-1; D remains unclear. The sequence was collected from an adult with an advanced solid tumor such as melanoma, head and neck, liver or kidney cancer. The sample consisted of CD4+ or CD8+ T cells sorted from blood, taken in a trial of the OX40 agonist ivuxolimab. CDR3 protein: CASSLAKGEGGTEAFF. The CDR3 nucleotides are TGCGCCAGCAGCTTGGCCAAGGGCGAGGGCGGGACTGAAGCTTTCTTT.